These 28 T cell receptor beta chains originate from one sample sequenced in a study of human T cells and chemical hapten exposure. The sample's time point: pre-sensitization, week 0. Regarding treatment: therapeutic diphenylcyclopropenone sensitization with weekly scalp DPC. TCRdb called the RACE reads again in MiXCR, with one record for every CDR3 protein. The sample comprises more than 150,000 distinct CDR3 sequences, around 30% of which are singletons, and approximately 3% rests with the top ten. Specimen: whole blood, collected in connection with sensitization to the hapten diphenylcyclopropenone (DPC). These receptors were obtained from a woman under 40 with alopecia areata. Some clones in this sample may be carry-over from other donors' samples.

The V gene is TRBV20-1, the J gene TRBJ2-5; 10 positions match TRBD2. The germline V gene encodes CDR1 DFQATT and CDR2 SNEGSKA (reference sequence). This CDR3 spans 16 amino acids. The J segment lost 5 bases and the V segment lost 5 bases, leaving 14 bases of the junction unmatched. The CDR3: CSAHVLGLAGAETQYF. The CDR3 bases are TGCAGTGCTCACGTCCTCGGCCTAGCGGGGGCGGAGACCCAGTACTTC.

This clonotype was found a few times. V gene TRBV5-1 combines with J gene TRBJ1-2, with unresolved D. The CDR3 covers 15 residues. V gave up 4 bases and J gave up 6 bases, with 19 bases separating them. CDR1 and CDR2 (germline): SGHRS, YFSETQ. The CDR3 sequence is CASSVVGGRENGYTF. The CDR3 nucleotides are TGCGCCAGCAGCGTGGTGGGTGGGCGCGAGAATGGCTACACCTTC.

In this sample, this clonotype turned up a few times. The V and J genes are TRBV20-1 and TRBJ2-3; D gene ambiguous. The CDR3 has 12 residues. Germline-derived CDR1 and CDR2 are DFQATT and SNEGSKA (reference sequence). V lost 0 bases, J lost 4 bases, and 5 bases lay in between. The chain's CDR3 is CSARDPADTQYF. The CDR3 DNA is TGCAGTGCTAGAGACCCAGCAGATACGCAGTATTTT.

The chain combines TRBV28 with TRBJ2-2; no definite D call. CDR1 is MDHEN, CDR2 SYDVKM, per germline. The CDR3 has 14 amino acids. V was trimmed by 7 bases and J by 0 bases, leaving 9 bases between them. The CDR3 spells CASIPGSNTGELFF. In DNA form, the CDR3 reads TGTGCCAGCATTCCGGGCTCGAACACCGGGGAGCTGTTTTTT.

The rearrangement uses TRBV24-1 and TRBJ2-1; the match to TRBD1 covers 7 bases. The trim removed 6 bases at V and 6 bases at J, leaving 1 base unmatched. Germline assignment: CDR1 KGHDR and CDR2 SFDVKD. The CDR3 sequence is 12 residues long. The CDR3 sequence is CATSTGVNEQFF. The CDR3 nucleotides read TGTGCCACCAGTACAGGGGTCAATGAGCAGTTCTTC.

V is TRBV29-1 and J is TRBJ1-1; possible D gene TRBD1, 5 bases. V was clipped by 6 bases and J by 7 bases, with 18 bases between them. Per the germline V gene, CDR1 is SQVTM and CDR2 is ANQGSEA. This CDR3 has 13 amino acids. CDR3 sequence (DNA): TGCAGCGTGGCCTCGAGGGGCCTATTTGAAGCTTTCTTT. It codes for CSVASRGLFEAFF.

The chain employs TRBV28 and TRBJ1-2; D not certain. This CDR3 is 14 amino acids long. The germline V and J ends were trimmed by 6 bases and 2 bases, with 13 bases remaining between them. Per the germline V gene, CDR1 is MDHEN and CDR2 is SYDVKM. CDR3 amino acids: CASSLIPSNYGYTF. Written as DNA, the CDR3 is TGTGCCAGCAGCCTAATTCCCAGCAACTATGGCTACACCTTC.

The table lists this clonotype with a few counts. This rearrangement joins TRBV10-3 to TRBJ2-2; 7 nucleotides line up with TRBD2. Germline V gene data show CDR1 as ENHRY and CDR2 as SYGVKD. CDR3 length equals 15 residues. Trimming removed 8 bases from V and 3 bases from J; junction bases left unmatched: 9. In nucleotides, the CDR3 is TGTGCCATCCGAACCATCGGGGGGTACACCGGGGAGCTGTTTTTT. Its translation is CAIRTIGGYTGELFF.

V and J are TRBV5-1 and TRBJ2-5; TRBD2 matches 8 bases. Trimming at V came to 4 bases and at J to 4 bases, leaving 6 bases not matched to a gene. The CDR3 has 14 residues. The germline V gene has CDR1 SGHRS and CDR2 YFSETQ. The CDR3 here is CASSPGGTGETQYF. As DNA, the CDR3 is TGCGCCAGCAGCCCGGGGGGGACGGGAGAGACCCAGTACTTC. Full variable domain (missing parts from reference TRBV5-1 and TRBJ2-5): KAGVTQTPRYLIKTRGQQVTLSCSPISGHRSVSWYQQTPGQGLQFLFEYFSETQRNKGNFPGRFSGRQFSNSRSEMNVSTLELGDSALYLCASSPGGTGETQYFGPGTRLLVL.

This clonotype was counted only a few times. The genes are TRBV20-1 and TRBJ2-3; no clear D gene. Trimming left V 0 bases short and J 1 base short, with 8 bases between. CDR3 length: 14 amino acids. CDR1 and CDR2 (germline): DFQATT, SNEGSKA (reference sequence). DNA of the CDR3: TGCAGTGCTAGAGATTATATGGGCACAGATACGCAGTATTTT. Residues: CSARDYMGTDTQYF.

This clonotype was observed a handful of times. This CDR3 is CASSLRTGEEKLFF. CDR3 DNA sequence: TGTGCCAGCAGCCTGAGGACAGGGGAGGAAAAACTGTTTTTT. The genes are TRBV9 and TRBJ1-4; TRBD1 aligns across 9 bases. V shed 4 bases, J shed 8 bases, and the junction held 6 bases outside the gene matches. Germline values: CDR1 SGDLS, CDR2 YYNGEE. The CDR3 is 14 residues long.

J is TRBJ1-1 and V is TRBV6-5; D remains ambiguous. The CDR3 is 12 amino acids. Between the trimmed V and J ends, which lost 3 bases and 4 bases, there was a span of 6 bases. The germline V gene has CDR1 MNHEY and CDR2 SVGAGI. CDR3 sequence (DNA): TGTGCCAGCAGTTATCTCGGCACTGAAGCTTTCTTT. As protein: CASSYLGTEAFF.

This clonotype was observed a handful of times. The chain recombines TRBV4-3 with TRBJ2-3; 8 nucleotides agree with TRBD2. This CDR3 comprises 17 residues. The trim removed 1 base at V and 0 bases at J, leaving 6 bases unmatched. CDR1 LGHNA and CDR2 YSLEER come from the germline V gene. The CDR3 DNA reads as TGCGCCAGCAGCCAAGTCGGTGCGGGAGGTAGCACAGATACGCAGTATTTT. Its protein is CASSQVGAGGSTDTQYF.

The chain recombines TRBV12-3 or TRBV12-4 with TRBJ1-3, with D uncertain. With 8 bases removed from V and 0 bases from J, the gap between germline ends came to 8 bases. The CDR3 length is 13 residues. The CDR3 spells CASRKSSGNTIYF. The DNA for the CDR3 is TGTGCCAGCCGGAAGAGCTCTGGAAACACCATATATTTT.

V gene TRBV21-1 combines with J gene TRBJ2-5; the D call TRBD1 from the table was never checked on the DNA. TRBV21-1 is reported as a pseudogene. The CDR3 runs 18 residues. CDR3 residues: CASSMGTGTGGKEETQYF. CDR3 in DNA: TGTGCCAGCAGCATGGGAACCGGGACAGGGGGGAAAGAAGAGACCCAGTACTTC.

The chain recombines TRBV7-8 with TRBJ2-1; 7 positions agree with TRBD2. CDR1 SGHVS and CDR2 FQNEAQ come from the germline V gene. V lost 5 bases to trimming and J lost 4 bases; unmatched junction nucleotides: 11. There are 16 residues in the CDR3. The CDR3 nucleotides read TGTGCCAGCAGCCCTGTGAGGGGCGGGGGTTACAATGAGCAGTTCTTC. Encoded protein: CASSPVRGGGYNEQFF. The full variable domain, in which reference TRBV7-8 and TRBJ2-1 provide the parts outside the CDR3, is GAGVSQSPRYKVAKRGQDVALRCDPISGHVSLFWYQQALGQGPEFLTYFQNEAQLDKSGLPSDRFFAERPEGSVSTLKIQRTQQEDSAVYLCASSPVRGGGYNEQFFGPGTRLTVL.

The rearrangement links TRBV5-1 to TRBJ2-1, with TRBD2 as a possible D gene (6 bases). The CDR3 consists of 13 residues. The V gene lost 3 bases and the J gene lost 12 bases, with 16 bases spanning the gap. CDR1 SGHRS and CDR2 YFSETQ come from the germline V gene. This CDR3 reads CASSSGLQVGQFF. The CDR3 DNA follows: TGCGCCAGCAGCTCGGGACTCCAGGTCGGGCAGTTCTTC.

This sequence joins TRBV7-9 and TRBJ2-3; D is unresolved. Germline assignment: CDR1 SEHNR and CDR2 FQNEAQ (reference sequence). The CDR3 runs 13 residues. V was clipped by 7 bases and J by 5 bases, with 13 bases between them. The CDR3 bases are TGTGCCAGCAACCTCGATTGGGGAGATACGCAGTATTTT. This sequence encodes CASNLDWGDTQYF.

A few counts support this clonotype. CDR3 in DNA: TGTGCCAGCAGTTCGACCTCGGACAGGGGTACAGATACGCAGTATTTT. Translated, it gives CASSSTSDRGTDTQYF. The gene calls are TRBV27 and TRBJ2-3; 9 bases match TRBD1. The CDR3 extends over 16 amino acids. V dropped 4 bases and J dropped 3; count of bases not matched to a gene: 8. Germline CDR1 is MNHEY and CDR2 is SMNVEV (reference sequence).

The chain recombines TRBV28 with TRBJ1-3; perhaps TRBD1 as D (5 bases). There are 15 residues in the CDR3. Germline assignment: CDR1 MDHEN and CDR2 SYDVKM. The ends were cut back, 6 bases at V and 2 bases at J, with 14 bases in the middle. CDR3 nucleotide sequence: TGTGCCAGCAGCGGGGCTGAGACGGCTGGAAACACCATATATTTT. The encoded protein is CASSGAETAGNTIYF.

CDR3 region: CASRQQGVGTEAFF. Written as DNA, the CDR3 is TGTGCCAGCAGGCAACAGGGGGTCGGGACTGAAGCTTTCTTT. The rearrangement links TRBV27 to TRBJ1-1; TRBD1 matches at 8 bases. The CDR3 is made up of 14 amino acids. Germline V gene data show CDR1 as MNHEY and CDR2 as SMNVEV (reference sequence). With 6 bases clipped from V and 5 bases from J, the junction kept 8 bases outside the gene matches.

The table lists this clonotype with a few counts. The J gene is TRBJ2-4, the V gene TRBV7-2, with D tentatively TRBD2 (6 bases). Trimming cost V 1 base and J 9 bases, with 13 bases left between them. Germline-derived CDR1 and CDR2 are SGHTA and FQGNSA. This CDR3 is 14 amino acids long. CDR3 protein: CASSLDGGGGIQYF. Written as DNA, the CDR3 is TGTGCCAGCAGCTTAGATGGGGGAGGAGGCATTCAGTACTTC.

In this sample, this clonotype turned up a few times. The genes are TRBV28 and TRBJ1-2; possibly TRBD1 for D (6 bases). The CDR3 covers 12 residues. Germline V CDR1 and CDR2: MDHEN, SYDVKM. V lost 5 bases, J lost 7 bases, and 11 bases lay in between. CDR3 coding DNA: TGTGCCAGCAGTATCAGGGGTGGTGGCTACACCTTC. Translation: CASSIRGGGYTF.

The rearrangement joins TRBV28 to TRBJ2-1, with TRBD2 matching over 9 bases. Unmatched junction bases numbered 18, after V lost 6 bases and J lost 15 bases. The germline CDR1 and CDR2 sequences are MDHEN and SYDVKM. The CDR3 extends over 15 amino acids. Here the CDR3 reads CASRPPGGRAYVWFF. CDR3 DNA: TGTGCCAGCAGGCCCCCTGGCGGGAGGGCCTATGTGTGGTTCTTC.

V usage is TRBV4-3 and J usage is TRBJ2-3; 8 bases line up with TRBD2. CDR3 size: 16 residues. V lost 1 base and J lost 4; bases outside the gene matches: 7. CDR1 and CDR2 (germline): LGHNA, YSLEER. The CDR3 loop reads CASSQGNGGAADTQYF. The CDR3 bases are TGCGCCAGCAGCCAAGGGAACGGGGGGGCCGCAGATACGCAGTATTTT.

This clonotype occurred many times. This chain links TRBV6-2 or TRBV6-3 with TRBJ2-7, with D possibly matching TRBD2 (6 bases). The CDR3 is 12 residues long. The germline V gene encodes CDR1 MNHEY and CDR2 SVGEGT. V lost 10 bases to trimming and J lost 3 bases, with 13 bases between them. Written as DNA, the CDR3 is TGTGCCACCCTCGGGGAGGACTACGAGCAGTACTTC. Amino acid sequence: CATLGEDYEQYF.

As for this clonotype: Its ends do not fully match the called genes, so a read error is possible. This sequence joins TRBV9 and TRBJ1-6; D is unresolved. CDR3 length equals 14 residues. The germline gives CDR1 SGDLS, CDR2 YYNGEE. CDR3 sequence: CASSVAVSSSPLPF. The DNA for the CDR3 is TGTGCCAGCAGCGTAGCTGTCAGCTCTTCACCCCTCCCCTTT. The variable domain in full, completed from reference TRBV9 and TRBJ1-6, reads DSGVTQTPKHLITATGQRVTLRCSPRSGDLSVYWYQQSLDQGLQFLIQYYNGEERAKGNILERFSAQQFPDLHSELNLSSLELGDSALYFCASSVAVSSSPLPFGNGTRLTVT.

The J gene is TRBJ2-7, the V gene TRBV7-2, with TRBD2 as a possible D gene (5 bases). Germline V CDR1 and CDR2: SGHTA, FQGNSA. Trimming stripped 2 bases from V and 5 bases from J, with 13 bases between. The CDR3 contains 14 residues. The CDR3 DNA is TGTGCCAGCAGCTTAACTAGAGGTTCCCACGAGCAGTACTTC. Translation: CASSLTRGSHEQYF.